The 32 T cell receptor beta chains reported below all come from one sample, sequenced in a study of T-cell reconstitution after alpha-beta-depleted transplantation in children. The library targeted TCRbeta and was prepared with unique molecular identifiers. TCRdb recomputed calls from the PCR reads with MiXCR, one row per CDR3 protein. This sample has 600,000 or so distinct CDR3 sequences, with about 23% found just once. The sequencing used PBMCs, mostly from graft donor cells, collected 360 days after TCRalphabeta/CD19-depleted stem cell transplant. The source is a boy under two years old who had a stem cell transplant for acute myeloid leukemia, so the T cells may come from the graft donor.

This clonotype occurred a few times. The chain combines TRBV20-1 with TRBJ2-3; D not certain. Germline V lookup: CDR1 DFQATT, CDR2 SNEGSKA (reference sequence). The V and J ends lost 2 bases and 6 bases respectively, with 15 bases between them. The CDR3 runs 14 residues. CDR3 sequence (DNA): TGCAGTGCTAGAAGCAGGTTAGGGTGGGATACGCAGTATTTT. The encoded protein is CSARSRLGWDTQYF.

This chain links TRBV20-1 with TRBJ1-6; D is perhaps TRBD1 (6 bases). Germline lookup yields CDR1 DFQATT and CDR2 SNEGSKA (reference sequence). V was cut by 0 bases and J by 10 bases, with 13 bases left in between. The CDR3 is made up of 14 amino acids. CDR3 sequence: CSARDQGMKSPLHF. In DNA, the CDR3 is TGCAGTGCTAGAGATCAGGGGATGAAATCACCCCTCCACTTT.

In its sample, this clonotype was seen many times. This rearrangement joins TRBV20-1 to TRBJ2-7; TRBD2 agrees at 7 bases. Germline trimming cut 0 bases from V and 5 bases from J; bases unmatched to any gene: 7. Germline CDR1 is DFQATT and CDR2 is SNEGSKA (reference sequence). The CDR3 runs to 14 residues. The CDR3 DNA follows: TGCAGTGCTAGAGAGCCCTGGGGGGGGGACGAGCAGTACTTC. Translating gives CSAREPWGGDEQYF.

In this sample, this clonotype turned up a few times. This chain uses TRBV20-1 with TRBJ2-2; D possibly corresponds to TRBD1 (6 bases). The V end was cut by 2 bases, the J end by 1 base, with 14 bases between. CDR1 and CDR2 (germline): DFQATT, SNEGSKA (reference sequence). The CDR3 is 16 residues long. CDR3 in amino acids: CSARRTGFRNTGELFF. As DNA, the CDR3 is TGCAGTGCTAGACGTACAGGGTTCAGGAACACCGGGGAGCTGTTTTTT.

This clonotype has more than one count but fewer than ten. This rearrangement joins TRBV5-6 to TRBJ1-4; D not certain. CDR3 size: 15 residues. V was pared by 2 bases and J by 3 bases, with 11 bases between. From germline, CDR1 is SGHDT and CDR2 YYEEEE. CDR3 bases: TGTGCCAGCAGCTTACCCCAGGAGCCTAATGAAAAACTGTTTTTT. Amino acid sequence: CASSLPQEPNEKLFF.

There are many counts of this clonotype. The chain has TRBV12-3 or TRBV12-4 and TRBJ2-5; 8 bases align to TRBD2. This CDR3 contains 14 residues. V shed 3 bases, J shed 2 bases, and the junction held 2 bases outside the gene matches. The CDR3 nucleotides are TGTGCCAGCAGTTTCCAGCGGGGGCAAGAGACCCAGTACTTC. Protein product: CASSFQRGQETQYF.

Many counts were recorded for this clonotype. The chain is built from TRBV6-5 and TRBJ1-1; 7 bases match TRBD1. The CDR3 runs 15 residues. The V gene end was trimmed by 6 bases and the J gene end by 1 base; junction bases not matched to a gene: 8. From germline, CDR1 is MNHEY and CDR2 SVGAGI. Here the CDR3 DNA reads TGTGCCAGCAGCTTTGACAGGGCAGGGAACACTGAAGCTTTCTTT. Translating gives CASSFDRAGNTEAFF.

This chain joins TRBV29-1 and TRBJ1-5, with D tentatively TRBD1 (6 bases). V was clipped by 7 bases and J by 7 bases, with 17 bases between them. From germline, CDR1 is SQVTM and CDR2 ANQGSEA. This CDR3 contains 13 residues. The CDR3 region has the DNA TGCAGCGCACAGGGATCTGGCGCCCAGCCCCAGCATTTT. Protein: CSAQGSGAQPQHF.

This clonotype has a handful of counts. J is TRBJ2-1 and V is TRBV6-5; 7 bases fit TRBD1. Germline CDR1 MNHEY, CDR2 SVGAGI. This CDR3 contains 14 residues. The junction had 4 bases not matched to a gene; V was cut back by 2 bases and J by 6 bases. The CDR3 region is CASSYSRGTNEQFF. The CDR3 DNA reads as TGTGCCAGCAGTTACAGCAGGGGGACCAATGAGCAGTTCTTC.

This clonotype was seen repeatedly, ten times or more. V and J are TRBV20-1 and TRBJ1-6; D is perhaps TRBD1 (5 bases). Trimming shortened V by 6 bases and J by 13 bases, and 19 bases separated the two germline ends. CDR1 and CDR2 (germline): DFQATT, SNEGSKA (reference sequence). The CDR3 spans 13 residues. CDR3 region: CSASGRTSRPLHF. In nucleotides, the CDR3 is TGCAGTGCCAGTGGCAGGACAAGTCGGCCCCTCCACTTT.

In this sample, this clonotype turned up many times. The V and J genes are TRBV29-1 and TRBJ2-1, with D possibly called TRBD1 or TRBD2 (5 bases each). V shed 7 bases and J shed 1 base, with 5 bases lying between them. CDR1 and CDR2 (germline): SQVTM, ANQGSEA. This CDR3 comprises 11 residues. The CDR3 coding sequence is TGCAGCGGGGGGTCCTACAATGAGCAGTTCTTC. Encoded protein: CSGGSYNEQFF.

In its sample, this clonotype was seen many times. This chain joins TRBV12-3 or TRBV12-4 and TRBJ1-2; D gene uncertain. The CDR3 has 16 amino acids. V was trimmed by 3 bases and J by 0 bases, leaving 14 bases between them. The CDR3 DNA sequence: TGTGCCAGCAGTTTTAGGTCTTCCGCCTCTAACTATGGCTACACCTTC. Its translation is CASSFRSSASNYGYTF.

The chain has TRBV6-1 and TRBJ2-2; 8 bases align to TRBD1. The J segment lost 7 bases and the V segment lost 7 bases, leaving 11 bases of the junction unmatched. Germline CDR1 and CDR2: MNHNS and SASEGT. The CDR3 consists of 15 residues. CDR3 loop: CASKDRELGSGELFF. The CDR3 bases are TGTGCCAGCAAGGACAGGGAGCTTGGTAGCGGGGAGCTGTTTTTT.

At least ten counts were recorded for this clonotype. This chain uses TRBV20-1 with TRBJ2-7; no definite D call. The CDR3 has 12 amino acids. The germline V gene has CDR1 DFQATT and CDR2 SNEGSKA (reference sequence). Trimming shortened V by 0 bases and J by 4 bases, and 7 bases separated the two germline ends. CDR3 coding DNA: TGCAGTGCTAGAGATCTGGGGTACGAGCAGTACGTC. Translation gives CSARDLGYEQYV.

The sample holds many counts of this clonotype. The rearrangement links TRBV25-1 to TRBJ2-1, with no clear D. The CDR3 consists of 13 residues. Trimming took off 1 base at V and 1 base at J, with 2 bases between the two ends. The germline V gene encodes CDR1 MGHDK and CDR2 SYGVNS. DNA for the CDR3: TGTGCCAGCAGTGAATTGTCCTACAATGAGCAGTTCTTC. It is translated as CASSELSYNEQFF.

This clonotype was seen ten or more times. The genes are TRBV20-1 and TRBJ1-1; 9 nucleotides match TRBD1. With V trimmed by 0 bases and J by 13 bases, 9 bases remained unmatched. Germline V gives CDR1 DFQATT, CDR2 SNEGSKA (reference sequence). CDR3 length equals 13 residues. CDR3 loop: CSARDEGDRDGFF. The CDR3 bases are TGCAGTGCTAGAGATGAGGGGGACAGGGATGGTTTCTTT.

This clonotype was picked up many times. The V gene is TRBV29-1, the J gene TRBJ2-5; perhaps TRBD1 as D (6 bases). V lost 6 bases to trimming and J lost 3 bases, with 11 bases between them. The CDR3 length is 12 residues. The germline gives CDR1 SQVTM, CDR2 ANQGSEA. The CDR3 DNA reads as TGCAGCGTCCGGGACATGGAAGAGACCCAGTACTTC. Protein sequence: CSVRDMEETQYF.

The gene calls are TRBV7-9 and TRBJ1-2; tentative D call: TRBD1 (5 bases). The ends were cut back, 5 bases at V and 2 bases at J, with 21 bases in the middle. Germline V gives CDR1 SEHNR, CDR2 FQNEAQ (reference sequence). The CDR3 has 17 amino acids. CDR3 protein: CASSRRITSTGNYGYTF. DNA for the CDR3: TGTGCCAGCAGCCGGCGTATCACCAGTACAGGAAACTATGGCTACACCTTC.

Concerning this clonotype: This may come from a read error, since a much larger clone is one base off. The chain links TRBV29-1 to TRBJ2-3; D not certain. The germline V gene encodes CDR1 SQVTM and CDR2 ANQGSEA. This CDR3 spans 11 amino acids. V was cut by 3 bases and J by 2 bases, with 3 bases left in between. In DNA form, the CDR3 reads TGCAGCGTTGACAACACAGATACGCAGTATTTT. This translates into CSVDNTDTQYF.

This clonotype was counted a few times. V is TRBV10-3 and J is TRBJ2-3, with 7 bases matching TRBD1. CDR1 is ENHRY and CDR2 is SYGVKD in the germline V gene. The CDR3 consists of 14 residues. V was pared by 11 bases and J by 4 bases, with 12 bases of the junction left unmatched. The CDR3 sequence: CAAQGENSADTQYF. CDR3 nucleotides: TGTGCCGCTCAGGGGGAGAATAGCGCAGATACGCAGTATTTT.

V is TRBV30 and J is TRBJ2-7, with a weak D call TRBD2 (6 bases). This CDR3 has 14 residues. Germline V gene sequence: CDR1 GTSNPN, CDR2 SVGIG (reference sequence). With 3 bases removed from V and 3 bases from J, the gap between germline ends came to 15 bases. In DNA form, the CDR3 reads TGTGCCTGGAGCGGGTTCGGGACTGACTACGAGCAGTACTTC. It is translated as CAWSGFGTDYEQYF.

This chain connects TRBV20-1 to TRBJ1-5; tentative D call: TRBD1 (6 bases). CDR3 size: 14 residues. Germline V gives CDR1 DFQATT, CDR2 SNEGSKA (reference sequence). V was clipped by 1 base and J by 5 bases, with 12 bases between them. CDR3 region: CSARGGQGHQPQHF. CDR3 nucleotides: TGCAGTGCTAGAGGAGGTCAGGGGCATCAGCCCCAGCATTTT.

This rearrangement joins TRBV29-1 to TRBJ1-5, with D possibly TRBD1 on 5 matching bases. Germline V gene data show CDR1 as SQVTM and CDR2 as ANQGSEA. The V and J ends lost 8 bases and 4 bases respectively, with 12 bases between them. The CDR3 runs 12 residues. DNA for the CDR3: TGCAGCCCGGGGGGGGGAAATCAGCCCCAGCATTTT. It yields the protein CSPGGGNQPQHF.

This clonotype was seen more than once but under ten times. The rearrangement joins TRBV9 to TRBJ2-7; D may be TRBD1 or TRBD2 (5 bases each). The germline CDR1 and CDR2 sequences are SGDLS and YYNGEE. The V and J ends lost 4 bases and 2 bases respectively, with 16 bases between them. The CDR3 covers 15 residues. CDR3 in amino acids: CASSRTGTVTYEQYF. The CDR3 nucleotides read TGTGCCAGCAGCCGTACCGGGACGGTAACCTACGAGCAGTACTTC.

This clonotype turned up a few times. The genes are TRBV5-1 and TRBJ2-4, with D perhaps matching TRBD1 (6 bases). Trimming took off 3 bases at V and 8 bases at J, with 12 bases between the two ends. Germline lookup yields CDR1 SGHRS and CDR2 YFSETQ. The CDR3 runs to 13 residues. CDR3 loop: CASSSWTEDIQYF. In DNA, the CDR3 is TGCGCCAGCAGCTCTTGGACAGAGGACATTCAGTACTTC.

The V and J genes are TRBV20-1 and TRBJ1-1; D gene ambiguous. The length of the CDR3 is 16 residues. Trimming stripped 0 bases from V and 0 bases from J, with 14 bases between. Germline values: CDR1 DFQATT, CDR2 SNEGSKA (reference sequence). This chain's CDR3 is CSARDLVWAMNTEAFF. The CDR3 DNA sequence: TGCAGTGCTAGAGACCTGGTTTGGGCCATGAACACTGAAGCTTTCTTT.

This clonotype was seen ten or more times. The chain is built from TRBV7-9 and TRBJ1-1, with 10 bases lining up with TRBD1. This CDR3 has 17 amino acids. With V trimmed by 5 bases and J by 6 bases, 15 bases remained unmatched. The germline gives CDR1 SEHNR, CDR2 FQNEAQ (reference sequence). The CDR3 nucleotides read TGTGCCAGCAGCACGAGAGGACAGGGGGTAGAGGTCGCTGAAGCTTTCTTT. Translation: CASSTRGQGVEVAEAFF.

The CDR3 DNA sequence: TGCAGTGCCCTGGGACATGGAGAAGAAAAACTGTTTTTT. Its protein is CSALGHGEEKLFF. The rearrangement links TRBV20-1 to TRBJ1-4, with D possibly being TRBD1 (6 bases). V dropped 6 bases and J dropped 8 bases, with 16 bases sitting between them. CDR3 length: 13 amino acids. From germline, CDR1 is DFQATT and CDR2 SNEGSKA (reference sequence).

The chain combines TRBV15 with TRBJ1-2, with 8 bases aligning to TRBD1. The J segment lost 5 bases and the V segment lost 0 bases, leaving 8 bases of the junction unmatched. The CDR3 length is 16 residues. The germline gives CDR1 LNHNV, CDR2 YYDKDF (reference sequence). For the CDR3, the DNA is TGTGCCACCAGCAGAGATCCGGGGACAGGAGGATATGGCTACACCTTC. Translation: CATSRDPGTGGYGYTF.

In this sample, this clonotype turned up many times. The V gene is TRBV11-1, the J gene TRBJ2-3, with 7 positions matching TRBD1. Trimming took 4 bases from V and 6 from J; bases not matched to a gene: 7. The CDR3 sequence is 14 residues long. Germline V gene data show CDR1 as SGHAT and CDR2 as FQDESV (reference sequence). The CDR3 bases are TGTGCCAGCAGCTACGACAGGGCCCCCGATACGCAGTATTTT. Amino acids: CASSYDRAPDTQYF.

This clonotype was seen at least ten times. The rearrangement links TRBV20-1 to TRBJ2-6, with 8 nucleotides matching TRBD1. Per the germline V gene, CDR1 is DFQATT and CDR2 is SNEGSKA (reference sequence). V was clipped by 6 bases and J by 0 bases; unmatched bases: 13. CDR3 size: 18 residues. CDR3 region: CSATSGRTGSSGANVLTF. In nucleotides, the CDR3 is TGCAGTGCAACCTCAGGGCGGACAGGGAGCTCTGGGGCCAACGTCCTGACTTTC.

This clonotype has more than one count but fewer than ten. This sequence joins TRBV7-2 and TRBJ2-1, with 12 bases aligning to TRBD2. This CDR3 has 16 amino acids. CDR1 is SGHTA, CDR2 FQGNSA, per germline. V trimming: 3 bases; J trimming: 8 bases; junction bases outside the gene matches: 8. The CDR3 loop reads CASSFILAGGPYEQFF. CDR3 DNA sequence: TGTGCCAGCAGCTTCATCCTAGCGGGGGGGCCATATGAGCAGTTCTTC.